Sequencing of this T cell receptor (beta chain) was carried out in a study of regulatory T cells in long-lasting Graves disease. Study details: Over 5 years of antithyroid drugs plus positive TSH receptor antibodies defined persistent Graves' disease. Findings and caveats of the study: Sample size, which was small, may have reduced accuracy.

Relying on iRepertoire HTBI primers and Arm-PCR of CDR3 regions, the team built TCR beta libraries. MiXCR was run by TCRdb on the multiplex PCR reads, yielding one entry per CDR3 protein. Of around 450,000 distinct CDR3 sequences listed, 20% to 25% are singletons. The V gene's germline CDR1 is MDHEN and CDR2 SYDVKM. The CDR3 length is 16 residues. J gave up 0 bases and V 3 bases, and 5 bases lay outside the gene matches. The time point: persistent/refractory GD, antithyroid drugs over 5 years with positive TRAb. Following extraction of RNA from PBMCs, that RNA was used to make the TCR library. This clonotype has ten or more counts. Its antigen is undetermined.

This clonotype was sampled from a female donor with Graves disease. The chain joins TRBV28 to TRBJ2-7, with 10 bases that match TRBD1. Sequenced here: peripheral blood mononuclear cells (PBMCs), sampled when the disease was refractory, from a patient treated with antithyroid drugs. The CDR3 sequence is CASSFRGQGTSYEQYF. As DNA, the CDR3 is TGTGCCAGCAGTTTCAGGGGACAGGGGACCTCCTACGAGCAGTACTTC.